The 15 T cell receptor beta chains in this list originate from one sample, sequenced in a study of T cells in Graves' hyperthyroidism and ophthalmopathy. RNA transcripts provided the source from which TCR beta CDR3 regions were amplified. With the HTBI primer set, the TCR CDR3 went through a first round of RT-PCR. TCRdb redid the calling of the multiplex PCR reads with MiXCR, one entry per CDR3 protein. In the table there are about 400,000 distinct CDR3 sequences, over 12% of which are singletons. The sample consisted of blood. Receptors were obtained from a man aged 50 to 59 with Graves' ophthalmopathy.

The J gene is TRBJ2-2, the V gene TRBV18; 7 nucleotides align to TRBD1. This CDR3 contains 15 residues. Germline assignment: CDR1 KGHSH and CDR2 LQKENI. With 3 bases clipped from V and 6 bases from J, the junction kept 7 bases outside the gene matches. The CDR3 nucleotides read TGTGCCAGCTCACCGGGACAGCAATCGGCCGGGGAGCTGTTTTTT. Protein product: CASSPGQQSAGELFF.

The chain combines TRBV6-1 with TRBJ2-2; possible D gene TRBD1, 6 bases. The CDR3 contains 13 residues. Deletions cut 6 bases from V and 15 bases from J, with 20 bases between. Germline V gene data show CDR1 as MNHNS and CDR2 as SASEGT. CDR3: CASSETISGQLFF. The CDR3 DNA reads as TGTGCCAGCAGCGAAACGATTTCCGGACAGTTGTTTTTT.

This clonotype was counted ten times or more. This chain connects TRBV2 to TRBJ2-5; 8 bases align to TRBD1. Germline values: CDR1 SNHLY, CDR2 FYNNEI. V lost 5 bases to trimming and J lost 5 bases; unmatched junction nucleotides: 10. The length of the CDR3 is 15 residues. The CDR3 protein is CASSPAGGGVETQYF. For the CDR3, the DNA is TGTGCCAGCAGTCCGGCAGGGGGCGGGGTGGAGACCCAGTACTTC.

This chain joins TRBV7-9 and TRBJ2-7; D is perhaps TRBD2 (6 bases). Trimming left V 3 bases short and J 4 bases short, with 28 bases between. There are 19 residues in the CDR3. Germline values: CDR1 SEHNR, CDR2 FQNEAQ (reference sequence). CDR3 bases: TGTGCCAGCAGCTTTCAAAATAGAACCCTTTTCGGGAGTCGGTACGAGCAGTACTTC. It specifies CASSFQNRTLFGSRYEQYF.

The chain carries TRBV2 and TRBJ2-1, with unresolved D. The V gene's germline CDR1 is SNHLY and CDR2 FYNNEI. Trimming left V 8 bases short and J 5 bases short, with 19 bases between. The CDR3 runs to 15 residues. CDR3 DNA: TGTGCCAGCGTCTCGTTGGTTGGTGGGAACAATGAGCAGTTCTTC. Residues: CASVSLVGGNNEQFF. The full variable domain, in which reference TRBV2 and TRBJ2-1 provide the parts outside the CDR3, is EPEVTQTPSHQVTQMGQEVILRCVPISNHLYFYWYRQILGQKVEFLVSFYNNEISEKSEIFDDQFSVERPDGSNFTLKIRSTKLEDSAMYFCASVSLVGGNNEQFFGPGTRLTVL.

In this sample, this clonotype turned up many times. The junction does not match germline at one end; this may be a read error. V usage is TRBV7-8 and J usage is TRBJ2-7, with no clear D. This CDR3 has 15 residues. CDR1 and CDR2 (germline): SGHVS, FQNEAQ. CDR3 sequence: CASSLKAFTNYGQYF. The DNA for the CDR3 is TGTGCCAGCAGCTTAAAAGCGTTTACGAACTACGGGCAGTACTTC.

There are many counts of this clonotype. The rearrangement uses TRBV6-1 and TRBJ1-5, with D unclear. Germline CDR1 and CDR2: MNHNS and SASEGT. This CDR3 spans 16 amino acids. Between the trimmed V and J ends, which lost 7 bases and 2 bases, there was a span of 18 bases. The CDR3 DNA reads TGTGCCAGCATCCTAAACACGGCCTCTCGCAATCAGCCCCAGCATTTT. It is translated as CASILNTASRNQPQHF.

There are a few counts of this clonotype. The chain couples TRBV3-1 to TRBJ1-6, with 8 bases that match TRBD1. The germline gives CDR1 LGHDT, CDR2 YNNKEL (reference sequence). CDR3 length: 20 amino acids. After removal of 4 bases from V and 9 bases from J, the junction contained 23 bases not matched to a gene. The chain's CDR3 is CASSRMTLQGADSRGSPLHF. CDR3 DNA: TGTGCCAGCAGCCGAATGACGCTTCAGGGGGCAGATAGCCGGGGTTCACCCCTCCACTTT.

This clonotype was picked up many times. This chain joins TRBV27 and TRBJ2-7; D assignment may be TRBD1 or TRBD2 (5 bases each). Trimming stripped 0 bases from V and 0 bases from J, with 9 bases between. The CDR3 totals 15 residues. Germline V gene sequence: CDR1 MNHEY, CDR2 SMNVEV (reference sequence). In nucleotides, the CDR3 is TGTGCCAGCAGTTTATCGTCGAGGGGCTCCTACGAGCAGTACTTC. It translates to CASSLSSRGSYEQYF.

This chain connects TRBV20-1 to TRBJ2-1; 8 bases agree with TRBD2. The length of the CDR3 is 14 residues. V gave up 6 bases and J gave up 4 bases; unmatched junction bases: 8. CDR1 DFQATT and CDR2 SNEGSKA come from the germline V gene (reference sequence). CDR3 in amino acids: CSANSGSSYNEQFF. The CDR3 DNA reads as TGCAGTGCAAACAGCGGGAGTAGTTACAATGAGCAGTTCTTC.

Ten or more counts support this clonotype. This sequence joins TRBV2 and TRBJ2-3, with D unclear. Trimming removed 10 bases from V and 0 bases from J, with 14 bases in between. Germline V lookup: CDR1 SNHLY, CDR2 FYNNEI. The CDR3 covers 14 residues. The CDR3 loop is CAIDPVASTDTQYF. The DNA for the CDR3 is TGTGCCATCGATCCGGTTGCTAGCACAGATACGCAGTATTTT.

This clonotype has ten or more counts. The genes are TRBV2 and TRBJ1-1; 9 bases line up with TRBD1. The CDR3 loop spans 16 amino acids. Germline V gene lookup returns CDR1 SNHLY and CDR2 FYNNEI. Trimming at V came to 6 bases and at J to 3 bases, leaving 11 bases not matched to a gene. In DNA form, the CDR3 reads TGTGCCAGCAGAAACAGGGGGCTTAGGTTCGACACTGAAGCTTTCTTT. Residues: CASRNRGLRFDTEAFF.

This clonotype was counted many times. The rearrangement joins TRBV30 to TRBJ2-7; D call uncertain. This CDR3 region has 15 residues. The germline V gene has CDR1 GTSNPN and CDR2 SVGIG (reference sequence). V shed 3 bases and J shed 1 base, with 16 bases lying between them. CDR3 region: CAWRPDAVPSYEQYF. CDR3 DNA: TGTGCCTGGAGACCCGATGCCGTACCATCCTACGAGCAGTACTTC. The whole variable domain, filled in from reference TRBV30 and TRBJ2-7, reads SQTIHQWPATLVQPVGSPLSLECTVEGTSNPNLYWYRQAAGRGLQLLFYSVGIGQISSEVPQNLSASRPQDRQFILSSKKLLLSDSGFYLCAWRPDAVPSYEQYFGPGTRLTVT.

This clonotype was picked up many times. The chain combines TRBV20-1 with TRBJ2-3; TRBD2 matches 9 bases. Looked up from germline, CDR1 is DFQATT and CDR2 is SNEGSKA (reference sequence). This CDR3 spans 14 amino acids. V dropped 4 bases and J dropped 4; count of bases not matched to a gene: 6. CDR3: CSATSSGTSDTQYF. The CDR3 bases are TGCAGTGCTACTTCTAGCGGGACTTCAGATACGCAGTATTTT.

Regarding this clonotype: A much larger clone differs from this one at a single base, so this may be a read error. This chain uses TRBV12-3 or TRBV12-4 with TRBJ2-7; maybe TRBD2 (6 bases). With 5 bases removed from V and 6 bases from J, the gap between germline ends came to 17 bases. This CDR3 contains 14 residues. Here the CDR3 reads CASSTASAPSEQYF. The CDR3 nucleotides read TGTGCCAGCAGTACCGCTAGCGCCCCCAGCGAGCAGTACTTC.